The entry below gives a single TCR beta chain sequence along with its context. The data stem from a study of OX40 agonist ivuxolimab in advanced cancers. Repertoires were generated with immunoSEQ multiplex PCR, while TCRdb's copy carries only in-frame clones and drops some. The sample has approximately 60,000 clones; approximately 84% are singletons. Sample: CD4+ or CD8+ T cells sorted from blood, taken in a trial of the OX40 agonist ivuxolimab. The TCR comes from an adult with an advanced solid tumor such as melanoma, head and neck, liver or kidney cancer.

The CDR3 region has the DNA TGTGCCTGGAGTTGGACTAGCGGGAGGGACGAGACCCAGTACTTC. The encoded protein is CAWSWTSGRDETQYF. The chain combines TRBV30 with TRBJ2-5; TRBD2 matches at 15 bases. Germline CDR1 GTSNPN, CDR2 SVGIG (reference sequence). V shed 2 bases and J 5 bases; nucleotides not matched to a gene: 3. The CDR3 runs to 15 residues.